This T cell receptor beta chain was sequenced in a study of T-cell reconstitution after alpha-beta-depleted transplantation in children. Germline V gene data show CDR1 as MNHEY and CDR2 as SVGAGI. The CDR3 covers 16 residues. V trimming: 4 bases; J trimming: 2 bases; junction bases outside the gene matches: 9. Unique molecular identifiers featured in how the TCRbeta library was prepared. Each CDR3 protein gets one entry after TCRdb re-called the PCR reads with MiXCR. This sample has about 610,000 distinct CDR3 sequences, with approximately 10% found just once. In this sample, this clonotype turned up many times.

Material: PBMCs from the stem cell graft donor, obtained from the stem cell graft. This chain connects TRBV6-5 to TRBJ2-5; 8 nucleotides match TRBD1. The receptor was isolated from a human donor who donated a stem cell graft to a child with acute myeloid leukemia. The CDR3 nucleotides read TGTGCCAGCAGTTTACCCGCCGGGACAGGTCAAGAGACCCAGTACTTC. It translates to CASSLPAGTGQETQYF.